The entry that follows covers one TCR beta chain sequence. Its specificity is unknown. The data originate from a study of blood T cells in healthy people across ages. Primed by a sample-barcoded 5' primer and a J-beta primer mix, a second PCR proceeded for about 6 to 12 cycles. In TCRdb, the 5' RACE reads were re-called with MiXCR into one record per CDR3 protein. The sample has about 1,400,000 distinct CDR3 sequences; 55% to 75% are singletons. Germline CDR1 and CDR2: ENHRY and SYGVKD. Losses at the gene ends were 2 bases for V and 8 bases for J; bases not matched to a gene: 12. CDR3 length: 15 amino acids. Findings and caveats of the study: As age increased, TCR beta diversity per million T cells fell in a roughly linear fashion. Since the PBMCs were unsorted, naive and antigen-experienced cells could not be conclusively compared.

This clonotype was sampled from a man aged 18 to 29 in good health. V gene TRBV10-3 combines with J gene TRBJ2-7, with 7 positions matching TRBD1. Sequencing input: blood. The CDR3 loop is CAISEPGTEDLKQYF. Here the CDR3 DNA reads TGTGCCATCAGTGAGCCCGGGACAGAAGACTTGAAGCAGTACTTC.